The clone carrying this T cell receptor (beta chain) was recorded many times. Its antigen is unidentified. The data were taken from a study of T cell repertoires in cytomegalovirus infection. Study summary: Public TCR beta signatures indicated both CMV infection and matching HLA type.

Study results and caveats: Summed frequency of public TCR beta families distinguished CMV carriers with the relevant HLA. The study found HLA-C-restricted CMV-specific TCR beta clonotypes dominating the ex vivo response.

MiXCR, run by TCRdb on the reads, gives a single entry per CDR3 protein. The data contain approximately 350,000 distinct CDR3 sequences, about 35% of them singletons. From germline, CDR1 is SGHTA and CDR2 FQGNSA. The ends were cut back, 5 bases at V and 1 base at J, with 11 bases in the middle. This CDR3 is 14 amino acids long. This TCR was sampled from a human donor in good health (CMV status not recorded). Some clones in this sample may be carry-over from other donors' samples. The sample consisted of cultured PBMCs, taken from culture after CMV antigen stimulation. The chain combines TRBV7-2 with TRBJ1-2; D might be TRBD1 (6 bases). The CDR3 reads CASSPTGFNYGYTF. The CDR3 DNA reads TGTGCCAGCAGCCCTACAGGGTTTAACTATGGCTACACCTTC.